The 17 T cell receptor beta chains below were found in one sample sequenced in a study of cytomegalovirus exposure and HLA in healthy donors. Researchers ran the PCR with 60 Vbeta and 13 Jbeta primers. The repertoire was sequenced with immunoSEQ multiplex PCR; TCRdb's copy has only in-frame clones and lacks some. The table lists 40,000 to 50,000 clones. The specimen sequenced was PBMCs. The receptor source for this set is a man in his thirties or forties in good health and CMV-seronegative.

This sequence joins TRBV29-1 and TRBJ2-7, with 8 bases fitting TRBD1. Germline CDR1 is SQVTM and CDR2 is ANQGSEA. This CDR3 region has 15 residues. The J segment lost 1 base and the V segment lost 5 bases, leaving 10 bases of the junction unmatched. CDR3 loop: CSVTPGGAFSYEQYF. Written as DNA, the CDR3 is TGCAGCGTTACCCCAGGGGGCGCTTTTTCCTACGAGCAGTACTTC.

In nucleotides, the CDR3 is TGTGCCAGCAGCTTAACCTTGTTGGGCGCAAGCTCCTACAATGAGCAGTTCTTC. Translated: CASSLTLLGASSYNEQFF. V gene TRBV7-3 combines with J gene TRBJ2-1; D remains ambiguous. The CDR3 has 18 amino acids. With 0 bases removed from V and 0 bases from J, the gap between germline ends came to 15 bases. CDR1 and CDR2 (germline): SGHTA, FQGTGA.

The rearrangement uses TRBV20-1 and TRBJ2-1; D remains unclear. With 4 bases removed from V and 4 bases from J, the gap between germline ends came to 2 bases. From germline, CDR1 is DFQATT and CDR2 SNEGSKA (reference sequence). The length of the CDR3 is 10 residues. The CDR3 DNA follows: TGCAGTGCTACATACAATGAGCAGTTCTTC. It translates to CSATYNEQFF.

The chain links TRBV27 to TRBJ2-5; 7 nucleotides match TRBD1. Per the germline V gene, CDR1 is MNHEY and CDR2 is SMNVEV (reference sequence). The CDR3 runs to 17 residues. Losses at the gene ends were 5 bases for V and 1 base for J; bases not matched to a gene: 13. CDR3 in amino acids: CASSPYPGTASQETQYF. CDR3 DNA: TGTGCCAGCAGTCCATACCCGGGGACAGCGAGCCAAGAGACCCAGTACTTC.

The CDR3 region is CASSQELHLNTEAFF. The CDR3 DNA is TGCGCCAGCAGCCAAGAATTACACCTGAACACTGAAGCTTTCTTT. V and J are TRBV4-3 and TRBJ1-1; no firm D call. V was cut by 0 bases and J by 0 bases, with 8 bases left in between. CDR1 is LGHNA, CDR2 YSLEER, per germline. This CDR3 spans 15 amino acids.

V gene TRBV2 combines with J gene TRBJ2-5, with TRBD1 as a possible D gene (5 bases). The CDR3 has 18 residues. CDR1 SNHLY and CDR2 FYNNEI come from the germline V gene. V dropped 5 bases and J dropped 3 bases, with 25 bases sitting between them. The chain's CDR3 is CASSPRRTLGALEETQYF. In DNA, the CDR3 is TGTGCCAGCAGTCCCCGACGAACTTTAGGGGCGCTCGAAGAGACCCAGTACTTC.

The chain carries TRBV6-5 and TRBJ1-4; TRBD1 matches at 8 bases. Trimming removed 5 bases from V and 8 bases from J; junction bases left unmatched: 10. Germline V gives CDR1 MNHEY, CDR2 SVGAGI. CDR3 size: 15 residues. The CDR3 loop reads CASSPRQGLGEKLFF. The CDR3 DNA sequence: TGTGCCAGCAGTCCTAGACAGGGGTTAGGGGAAAAACTGTTTTTT.

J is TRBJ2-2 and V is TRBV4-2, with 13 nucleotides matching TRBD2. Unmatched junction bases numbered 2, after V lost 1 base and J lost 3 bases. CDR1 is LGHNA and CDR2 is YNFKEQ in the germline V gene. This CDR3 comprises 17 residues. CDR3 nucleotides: TGTGCCAGCAGCCAAGCGGGACTAGCGGGGTACACCGGGGAGCTGTTTTTT. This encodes CASSQAGLAGYTGELFF.

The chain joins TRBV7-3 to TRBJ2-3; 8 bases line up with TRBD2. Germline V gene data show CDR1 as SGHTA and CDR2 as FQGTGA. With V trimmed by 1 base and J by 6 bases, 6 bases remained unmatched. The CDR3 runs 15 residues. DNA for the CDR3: TGTGCCAGCAGCTTAAACGGGAGGGGAATCGATACGCAGTATTTT. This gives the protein CASSLNGRGIDTQYF.

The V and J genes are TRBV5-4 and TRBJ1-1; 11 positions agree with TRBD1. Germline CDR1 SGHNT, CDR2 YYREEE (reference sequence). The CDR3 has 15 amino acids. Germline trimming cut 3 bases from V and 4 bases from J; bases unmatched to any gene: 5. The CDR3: CASSSRTGGFTEAFF. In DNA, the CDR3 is TGTGCCAGCAGCTCCCGGACAGGGGGCTTCACTGAAGCTTTCTTT.

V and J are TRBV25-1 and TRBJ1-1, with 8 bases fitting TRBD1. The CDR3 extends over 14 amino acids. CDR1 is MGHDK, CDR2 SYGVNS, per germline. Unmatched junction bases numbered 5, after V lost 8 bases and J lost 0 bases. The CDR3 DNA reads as TGTGCCAGCCGCCGACAGGGGATGAACACTGAAGCTTTCTTT. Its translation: CASRRQGMNTEAFF.

CDR3 coding DNA: TGTGCCAGCTCACCAGGGACAGGCAATCAGCCCCAGCATTTT. This sequence encodes CASSPGTGNQPQHF. This sequence joins TRBV18 and TRBJ1-5; 7 bases are shared with TRBD1. CDR1 is KGHSH and CDR2 is LQKENI in the germline V gene. CDR3 size: 14 residues. The V and J ends lost 2 bases and 2 bases, in that order; junction bases with no gene match: 0.

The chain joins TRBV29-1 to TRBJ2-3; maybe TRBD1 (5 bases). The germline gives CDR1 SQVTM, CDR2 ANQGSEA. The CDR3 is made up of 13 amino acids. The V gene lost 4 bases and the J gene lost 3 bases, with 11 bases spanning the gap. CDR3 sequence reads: CSVVVRVTDTQYF. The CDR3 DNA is TGCAGCGTTGTTGTCAGGGTAACAGATACGCAGTATTTT.

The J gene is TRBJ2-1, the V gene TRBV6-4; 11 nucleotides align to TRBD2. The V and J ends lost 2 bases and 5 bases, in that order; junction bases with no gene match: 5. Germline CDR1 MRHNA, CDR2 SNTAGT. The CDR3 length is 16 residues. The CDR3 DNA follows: TGTGCCAGCAGTGACGGGGTAGCGGGAGGGCACAATGAGCAGTTCTTC. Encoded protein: CASSDGVAGGHNEQFF.

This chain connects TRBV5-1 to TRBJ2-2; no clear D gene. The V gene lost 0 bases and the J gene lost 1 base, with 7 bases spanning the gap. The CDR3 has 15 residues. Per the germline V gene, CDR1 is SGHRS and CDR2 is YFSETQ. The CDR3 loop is CASSLAQLNTGELFF. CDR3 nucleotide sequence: TGCGCCAGCAGCTTGGCACAGTTGAACACCGGGGAGCTGTTTTTT.

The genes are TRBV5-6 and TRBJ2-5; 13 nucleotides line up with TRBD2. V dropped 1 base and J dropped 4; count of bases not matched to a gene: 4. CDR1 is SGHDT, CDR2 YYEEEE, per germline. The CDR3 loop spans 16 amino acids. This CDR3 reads CASSLLGLAGAETQYF. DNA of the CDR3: TGTGCCAGCAGCTTGCTAGGACTAGCGGGAGCAGAGACCCAGTACTTC.

CDR3 sequence (DNA): TGCGCCAGCAGCCAAATGGGAGGGGACGAGCAGTACTTC. It codes for CASSQMGGDEQYF. This chain connects TRBV4-3 to TRBJ2-7, with 7 nucleotides matching TRBD2. CDR3 length: 13 residues. V shed 2 bases and J 5 bases; nucleotides not matched to a gene: 3. Germline CDR1 is LGHNA and CDR2 is YSLEER.